This entry concerns a single TCR beta chain. Original methodology: How many nucleated cells were present was estimated from reference gene primer amplification. The assay was immunoSEQ multiplex PCR, and TCRdb's table has in-frame clones only and misses some. V, J and clone size derive from that table, while D and trimming were established from the DNA sequence. The sample lists 200,000 to 250,000 clones; about 83% were seen once. The sample comes from a study of blood T cell repertoires in COVID-19. The overall study: Italy, Spain and the United States were the sources of the convalescent and acute COVID-19 samples. Nucleic acid was either cDNA or gDNA, and it came from T cells, B-cell-depleted T cells, or PBMCs.

Between the trimmed V and J ends, which lost 0 bases and 5 bases, there was a span of 14 bases. Germline CDR1 reads SGDLS; CDR2 reads YYNGEE. The CDR3 loop spans 15 amino acids. This clonotype was obtained from a man under 40 who had recovered from COVID-19. Sequenced sample: peripheral blood. The chain recombines TRBV9 with TRBJ2-5, with D tentatively TRBD2 (7 bases). CDR3 in DNA: TGTGCCAGCAGCGTAGAGGGGGGGCTGATCGAGACCCAGTACTTC. This encodes CASSVEGGLIETQYF.